Listed below are T cell receptor beta chains from one sample, sequenced in a study of blood T cell repertoires in COVID-19. Produced via immunoSEQ multiplex PCR; TCRdb's table is partial and in-frame only. The profile shows under 250,000 clones, 80% to 90% of them singletons. Material: peripheral blood. The receptors were sampled from a man between 45 and 60 years old who had recovered from COVID-19. The CDR3 runs from the conserved cysteine through the conserved F or W. A D gene is named only where the DNA matches it firmly. The listing skips clone size in some rows; elsewhere it reads once, few, many or a size class.

TRBD2 | TRBJ2-4 | TRBV28 | . | TGTGCCAGCAGTCCATGGGAGGGACTAGCCAAAAACATTCAGTACTTC | CASSPWEGLAKNIQYF
. | TRBJ2-3 | TRBV6-6 | few | TGTGCCAGCAGTTACTCGATTTGGGGGGCAGATACGCAGTATTTT | CASSYSIWGADTQYF
. | TRBJ2-7 | TRBV28 | . | TGTGCCAGCAGAACGGGTATTTCCTACGAGCAGTACTTC | CASRTGISYEQYF
. | TRBJ2-1 | TRBV20-1 | . | TGCAGTGCTAGTGTGGACAGAGCCTCCTACAATGAGCAGTTCTTC | CSASVDRASYNEQFF
. | TRBJ2-3 | TRBV15 | . | TGTGCCACCAGCAGACAGGGGACAGATACGCAGTATTTT | CATSRQGTDTQYF
. | TRBJ1-2 | TRBV19 | . | TGTGCCAGTAGTTCACTCTCCTATGGCTACACCTTC | CASSSLSYGYTF
TRBD1 | TRBJ1-5 | TRBV19 | . | TGTGCCAGTAGTGGCGTTTCAGGCAGGGGGCTGGATCAGCCCCAGCATTTT | CASSGVSGRGLDQPQHF
. | TRBJ2-1 | TRBV19 | . | TGTGCCAGTAGTATAGATCTGGGCCGCTCGAACAATGAGCAGTTCTTC | CASSIDLGRSNNEQFF
. | TRBJ2-3 | TRBV7-8 | . | TGTGCCAGCAGTCAAAGTGTAGCAGATACGCAGTATTTT | CASSQSVADTQYF
TRBD1 | TRBJ2-7 | TRBV4-2 | few | TGTGCCAGCAGCCAGGACAGGGTCCACGAGCAGTACTTC | CASSQDRVHEQYF
TRBD2 | TRBJ2-3 | TRBV19 | . | TGTGCCAGTAGTATCTCAGCGGGGGTTAGCACAGATACGCAGTATTTT | CASSISAGVSTDTQYF
. | TRBJ1-5 | TRBV5-1 | . | TGCGCCAGCAGTCTTGGAGACGGAAGCAATCAGCCCCAGCATTTT | CASSLGDGSNQPQHF
TRBD2 | TRBJ2-1 | TRBV11-3 | . | TGTGCCAGCAGCTTAGGTAGTAGCGGGCGTAATGAGCAGTTCTTC | CASSLGSSGRNEQFF
. | TRBJ2-7 | TRBV2 | . | TGTGCCAGCAGTCGACAGTCCTACGAGCAGTACTTC | CASSRQSYEQYF
TRBD1 | TRBJ1-1 | TRBV5-5 | few | TGTGCCAGCAGCCGACAGGGATTTACTGAAGCTTTCTTT | CASSRQGFTEAFF
TRBD2 | TRBJ2-1 | TRBV6-6 | . | TGTGCCAGCAGGAAGACTAGCGGGAGGCCCAATGAGCAGTTCTTC | CASRKTSGRPNEQFF
. | TRBJ2-3 | TRBV29-1 | . | TGCAGCGTGAGTCTCTTCGGGAGTAGCACAGATACGCAGTATTTT | CSVSLFGSSTDTQYF
. | TRBJ2-7 | TRBV14 | . | TGTGCCAGCAGCCAAGATCGAAGACAGCACTACGAGCAGTACTTC | CASSQDRRQHYEQYF
TRBD1 | TRBJ2-7 | TRBV5-1 | once | TGCGCCAGCAGCTTTCAGGGGGCATCGCGGTTGAACGAGCAGTACTTC | CASSFQGASRLNEQYF
. | TRBJ1-2 | TRBV21-1 | . | TGTGCCCACGGGGGGCAGGGATGCTATGGCTACACCTTC | CAHGGQGCYGYTF
. | TRBJ2-5 | TRBV19 | . | TGTGCCAGTAGTATAGTTAATGGCCCAGAGACCCAGTACTTC | CASSIVNGPETQYF
TRBD1 | TRBJ1-6 | TRBV5-6 | . | TGTGCCAGCAGCTTGGAGGGACAGGGGGCTGCTTGGTCACCCCTCCACTTT | CASSLEGQGAAWSPLHF
. | TRBJ2-3 | TRBV18 | . | TGTGCCAGCTCCCTGGGTTTCGGGAGCACAGATACGCAGTATTTT | CASSLGFGSTDTQYF
TRBD2 | TRBJ2-7 | TRBV6-5 | . | TGTGCCAGCAGTTCTAGCGGGGGGTCCTACGAGCAGTACTTC | CASSSSGGSYEQYF
. | TRBJ1-2 | TRBV7-9 | . | TGTGCCAGCAGCCCAGAGGACAGTTTTAACTATGGCTACACCTTC | CASSPEDSFNYGYTF
. | TRBJ2-7 | TRBV5-1 | . | TGCGCCAGCAGCTTCGCTGTGGGGGAGGACGAGCAGTACTTC | CASSFAVGEDEQYF
. | TRBJ1-3 | TRBV29-1 | . | TGCAGCTTCTTAGAACAGGGCGCTGGAAACACCATATATTTT | CSFLEQGAGNTIYF
. | TRBJ2-2 | TRBV7-9 | . | TGTGCCAGCAGCTTAGGAGCTAACACCGGGGAGCTGTTTTTT | CASSLGANTGELFF
. | TRBJ1-5 | TRBV5-1 | . | TGCGCCAGCAGCCCCGGGGTGGCAACAGATCAGCCCCAGCATTTT | CASSPGVATDQPQHF
. | TRBJ2-1 | TRBV5-1 | . | TGCGCCAGCAGCTTGGCCCCAGGTCCTAATGAGCAGTTCTTC | CASSLAPGPNEQFF
TRBD2 | TRBJ2-3 | TRBV7-9 | . | TGTGCCAGCAGCTCAGAAGGGACTAGCGGGGGCACGGATACGCAGTATTTT | CASSSEGTSGGTDTQYF
. | TRBJ1-2 | TRBV28 | . | TGTGCCAGCAGTTTAGTGGACGGGTTTAAGCGGTATGGCTACACCTTC | CASSLVDGFKRYGYTF
TRBD1 | TRBJ1-6 | TRBV3-1/TRBV3-2 | . | TGTGCCAGCAGCCCTCAGACAGGGGTTTCACCCCTCCACTTT | CASSPQTGVSPLHF
TRBD1 | TRBJ2-5 | TRBV5-1 | . | TGCGCCAGCAGCTCGGGACAGGTCCGGGAGACCCAGTACTTC | CASSSGQVRETQYF
TRBD2 | TRBJ2-7 | TRBV27 | . | TGTGCCAGCAGTTCTCGACTAGCACCAACCTACGAGCAGTACTTC | CASSSRLAPTYEQYF
TRBD2 | TRBJ2-1 | TRBV29-1 | . | TGCAGCGTTGTTTGGCTGGTGTTAGCGGGAGGAAAGACCGACAACAATGAGCAGTTCTTC | CSVVWLVLAGGKTDNNEQFF
. | TRBJ2-4 | TRBV28 | . | TGTGCCAGCAGTACCCACGACAGCCTAGCCAAAAACATTCAGTACTTC | CASSTHDSLAKNIQYF
TRBD2 | TRBJ2-3 | TRBV28 | . | TGTGCCAGCAGTTCCCCAGCGGGAGGGACAGATACGCAGTATTTT | CASSSPAGGTDTQYF
. | TRBJ1-6 | TRBV20-1 | . | TGCAGTGCTAGTGCGGCAGGGGCCGTGTTGAATTCACCCCTCCACTTT | CSASAAGAVLNSPLHF
. | TRBJ1-5 | TRBV24-1 | . | TGTGCCACCAGTGGTGACAATGATCAGCCCCAGCATTTT | CATSGDNDQPQHF
TRBD1 | TRBJ1-2 | TRBV18 | once | TGTGCCAGCTCACCCCCGGCAGGGGGCGGGTATGGCTACACCTTC | CASSPPAGGGYGYTF
TRBD2 | TRBJ2-1 | TRBV6-4 | . | TGTGCCAGCAGTAAAACACACGGACTAGCGGGGGGGAATGAGCAGTTCTTC | CASSKTHGLAGGNEQFF
TRBD2 | TRBJ2-5 | TRBV15 | . | TGTGCCACCAGCAGAGTTCCTAGCGGGGCCCAAGAGACCCAGTACTTC | CATSRVPSGAQETQYF
TRBD2 | TRBJ2-1 | TRBV24-1 | . | TGTGCCACCAGTGATTCTACCGGGACTAGCGGGATTAATGAGCAGTTCTTC | CATSDSTGTSGINEQFF
TRBD1 | TRBJ2-3 | TRBV6-6 | . | TGTGCCAGCAGTCTGAGCCTCAGGGGGATTTCCACAGATACGCAGTATTTT | CASSLSLRGISTDTQYF
. | TRBJ2-7 | TRBV18 | . | TGTGCCAGCTCACAGCAGGGGGGAAGCTCCTACGAGCAGTACTTC | CASSQQGGSSYEQYF
. | TRBJ2-1 | TRBV5-1 | once | TGCGCCAGCAGCTTGACGTGGAGGAGGCCCGACAATGAGCAGTTCTTC | CASSLTWRRPDNEQFF
TRBD2 | TRBJ2-3 | TRBV29-1 | . | TGCAGCGCCTCAGGACTAGCGGGAGTAACAGATACGCAGTATTTT | CSASGLAGVTDTQYF
TRBD2 | TRBJ2-7 | TRBV6-5 | . | TGTGCCAGCAGTTCACTAGCGGGAGCGTCCTACGAGCAGTACTTC | CASSSLAGASYEQYF
TRBD1 | TRBJ2-1 | TRBV24-1 | . | TGTGCCACCAGTGACCCTGGACAGGTCTACAATGAGCAGTTCTTC | CATSDPGQVYNEQFF
. | TRBJ1-2 | TRBV6-6 | . | TGTGCCAGCAGTCGATCCGGGACTCCCTCGTTCGCGGGCTACACCTTC | CASSRSGTPSFAGYTF
. | TRBJ1-4 | TRBV28 | . | TGTGCCAGCAGTTTACGCCAAAACGGACTGTTTTTT | CASSLRQNGLFF
TRBD1 | TRBJ1-5 | TRBV18 | . | TGTGCCAGCTCACCACCGGGGACAGACAATCAGCCCCAGCATTTT | CASSPPGTDNQPQHF